This T cell receptor (beta chain) comes out of a study of patients and donors after allogeneic stem cell transplantation. TCRdb re-derived calls from the RT-PCR reads in MiXCR, one entry per CDR3 protein. The sample lists roughly 960,000 distinct CDR3 sequences, roughly 17% seen once, with 5% to 6.5% in the top ten. This CDR3 comprises 15 residues. V shed 2 bases and J shed 0 bases, with 11 bases lying between them. In germline, CDR1 is MNHEY, CDR2 SVGAGI. This clonotype showed up just a few times. This receptor was identified in a human donor who was either an allogeneic HSCT recipient or a stem cell or donor lymphocyte infusion donor (not recorded which). It is not recorded whose cells these are; they may come from a transplant donor. Sequencing used blood, either unsorted or a sorted T cell fraction (not recorded which). This rearrangement joins TRBV6-5 to TRBJ2-7; TRBD2 is a possible D gene (5 bases). CDR3 amino acids: CASSYGLPSSYEQYF. CDR3 bases: TGTGCCAGCAGTTACGGACTTCCAAGCTCCTACGAGCAGTACTTC.